This paragraph reports one T cell receptor (beta chain). Its target is unknown. The data are from a study of T-cell memory formation after mild COVID-19. At the level of the study: TCR clustering was largely donor specific.

Study results and caveats: The study detected some responding clones in pre-infection memory, suggesting cross-reactive memory joined.

It was 5'RACE with constant-segment primers that produced the TCR alpha and TCR beta cDNA libraries, which carried sample barcodes and UMIs. In TCRdb, the 5' RACE reads were re-called with MiXCR into one record per CDR3 protein. The sample lists about 470,000 distinct CDR3 sequences, about 18% occurring once. The CDR3 is 17 amino acids. V lost 0 bases to trimming and J lost 0 bases; unmatched junction nucleotides: 6. Germline V gene lookup returns CDR1 DFQATT and CDR2 SNEGSKA (reference sequence). The V and J genes are TRBV20-1 and TRBJ2-4, with TRBD1 matching over 9 bases. The sequenced sample consisted of PBMCs or a T cell subset sorted from them (not recorded which). The sequence derives from an adult woman who had mild COVID-19 (a few samples of this study predate the infection). Cell type and time point are not known. This CDR3 reads CSAREAGTGLAKNIQYF. The CDR3 region has the DNA TGCAGTGCTAGAGAGGCCGGGACAGGGTTAGCCAAAAACATTCAGTACTTC.